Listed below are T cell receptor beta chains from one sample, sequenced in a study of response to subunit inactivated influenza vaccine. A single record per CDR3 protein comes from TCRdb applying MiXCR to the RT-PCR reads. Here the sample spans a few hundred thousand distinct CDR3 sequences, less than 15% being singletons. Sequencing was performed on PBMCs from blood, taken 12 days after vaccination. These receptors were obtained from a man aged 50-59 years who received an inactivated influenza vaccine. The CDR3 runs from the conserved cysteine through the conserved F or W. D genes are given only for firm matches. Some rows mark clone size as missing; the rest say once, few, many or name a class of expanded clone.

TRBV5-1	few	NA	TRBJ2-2	TGCGCCAGCAGCTTGGTATCCCAGACGGCCGGGGAGCTGTTTTTT	CASSLVSQTAGELFF
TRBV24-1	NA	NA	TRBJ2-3	TGTGCCACCAGTGTTTTCAAGGGCCGCACAGATACGCAGTATTTT	CATSVFKGRTDTQYF
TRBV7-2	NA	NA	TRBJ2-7	TGTGCCAGCAGCTTAGGGGGGGACAGTTCCTACGAGCAGTACTTC	CASSLGGDSSYEQYF
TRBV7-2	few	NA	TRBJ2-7	TGTGCCAGCAGCTCCCGGGTCCTTCACTACGAGCAGTACTTC	CASSSRVLHYEQYF
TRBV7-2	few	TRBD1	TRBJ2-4	TGTGCCAGCAGCTTAGGAGGACAGGGCGGGGCCATTCAGTACTTC	CASSLGGQGGAIQYF
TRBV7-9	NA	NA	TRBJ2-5	TGTGCCAGCAGCTCGACGAGCGGAAACCAAGAGACCCAGTACTTC	CASSSTSGNQETQYF
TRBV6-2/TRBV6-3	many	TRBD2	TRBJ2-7	TGTGCCAGCAGTTACGGGCCAACTGGACCACCGTTGGAGACTAGCGGGAGATACGAGCAGTACTTC	CASSYGPTGPPLETSGRYEQYF
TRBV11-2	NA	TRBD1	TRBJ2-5	TGTGCCAGCAGCTCGGGGGGACAGGGGTTCCACGAGACCCAGTACTTC	CASSSGGQGFHETQYF
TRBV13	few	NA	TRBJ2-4	TGTGCCAGCAGAGGGACAGTTCGGGGGGGAGGAGCCAAAAACATTCAGTACTTC	CASRGTVRGGGAKNIQYF
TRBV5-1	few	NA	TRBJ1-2	TGCGCCAGCAGCTTGAGCACCCCGTCAGTACATGGCTACACCTTC	CASSLSTPSVHGYTF
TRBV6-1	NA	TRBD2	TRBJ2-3	TGTGCCAGCAGAAAACTAGCGGGGGGATTCCCAGATACGCAGTATTTT	CASRKLAGGFPDTQYF
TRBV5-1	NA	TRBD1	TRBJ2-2	TGCGCCAGCAGCTTGGCCGGGACAGGGGTGGACACCGGGGAGCTGTTTTTT	CASSLAGTGVDTGELFF
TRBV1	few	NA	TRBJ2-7	TGCACCAGCAGCCAAGGGTCTCCCTACTTCTACGAGCAGTACTTC	CTSSQGSPYFYEQYF
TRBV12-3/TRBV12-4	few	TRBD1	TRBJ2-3	TGTGCCAGCAGTTTCGGACAGGGGGCGACCGATACGCAGTATTTT	CASSFGQGATDTQYF
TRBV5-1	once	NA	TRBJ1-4	TGCGCCAGCAGCTTGGCCTCGTCCGCACCTAATGAAAAACTGTTTTTT	CASSLASSAPNEKLFF
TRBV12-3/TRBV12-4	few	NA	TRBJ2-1	TGTGCCAGCAGTTTAGTGACGACAGGATCTGAGCAGTTCTTC	CASSLVTTGSEQFF
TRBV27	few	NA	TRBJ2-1	TGTGCCAGTAGGGGGGGGCGATCCAGCGAGCAGTTCTTC	CASRGGRSSEQFF
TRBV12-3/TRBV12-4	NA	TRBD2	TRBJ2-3	TGTGCCAGCAGTTTAAGGACTAGCCCAGATACGCAGTATTTT	CASSLRTSPDTQYF
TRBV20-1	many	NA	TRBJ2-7	TGCAGTGCTAGCGACCTTTTATCCTCCTACGAGCAGTACTTC	CSASDLLSSYEQYF
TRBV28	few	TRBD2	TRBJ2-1	TGTGCCAGCAGTTTACGCTTAGCGGGAGGTGAGCAGTTCTTC	CASSLRLAGGEQFF
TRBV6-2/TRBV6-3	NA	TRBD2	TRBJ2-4	TGTGCCAGCGACGACCCCCCCGGGGGGAAGGAAAACATTCAGTACTTC	CASDDPPGGKENIQYF
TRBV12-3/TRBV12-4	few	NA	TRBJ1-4	TGTGCCAGCAGTTTAGAAGGGACTGCCGGAAAACTGTTTTTT	CASSLEGTAGKLFF
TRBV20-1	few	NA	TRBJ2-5	TGCAGTGCTTTACGGGACCGGGGTGGGGAGACCCAGTACTTC	CSALRDRGGETQYF
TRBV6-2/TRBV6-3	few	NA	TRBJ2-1	TGTGCCATAGGGGGGAACAATGAGCAGTTCTTC	CAIGGNNEQFF
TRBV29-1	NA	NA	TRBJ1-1	TGCAGCGTTGCCCCAGGCACTGAAGCTTTCTTT	CSVAPGTEAFF
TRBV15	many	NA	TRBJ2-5	TGTGCCACCAGCAGAGACGGGTGGACCTACCAAGAGACCCAGTACTTC	CATSRDGWTYQETQYF
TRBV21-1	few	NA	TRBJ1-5	TGTGCCAGCAGCAAAGGGACTCATCGGGATCAGCCCCAGCATTTT	CASSKGTHRDQPQHF
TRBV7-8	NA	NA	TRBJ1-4	TGTGCCAGCAGCTCCCAAACCGGGACTCTAAGTGAAAAACTGTTTTTT	CASSSQTGTLSEKLFF
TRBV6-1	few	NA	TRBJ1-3	TGTGCCAGCAAGGGGAAGCCCAGCTCTGGAAACACCATATATTTT	CASKGKPSSGNTIYF
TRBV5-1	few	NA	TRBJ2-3	TGCGCCAGCAGCTTGGAATGGACAGATACGCAGTATTTT	CASSLEWTDTQYF
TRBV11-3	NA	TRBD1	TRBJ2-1	TGTGCCAGCAGCCGAGGACAGGCCAATGAGCAGTTCTTC	CASSRGQANEQFF
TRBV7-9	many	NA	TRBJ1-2	TGTGCCAGCAGCTTTTTGCAACATACTGACTATGGCTACACCTTC	CASSFLQHTDYGYTF
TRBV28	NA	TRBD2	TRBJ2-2	TGTGCCAGCAGTGTTAGCGGGGGGCGGACCGGGGAGCTGTTTTTT	CASSVSGGRTGELFF
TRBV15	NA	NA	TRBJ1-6	TGTGCCACCAGCCCGGACAGACTAACACCCCTCCACTTT	CATSPDRLTPLHF
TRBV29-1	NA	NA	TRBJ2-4	TGCAGCGTTGCGAGCCGGAATCTAGCCAAAAACATTCAGTACTTC	CSVASRNLAKNIQYF
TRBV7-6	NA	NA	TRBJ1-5	TGTGCCAGCAGCTTTGGGTCTTTACAAGATAGCAATCAGCCCCAGCATTTT	CASSFGSLQDSNQPQHF
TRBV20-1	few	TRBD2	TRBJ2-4	TGCAGTGCTAGAGCGCGGGGGGTAGCCAAAAACATTCAGTACTTC	CSARARGVAKNIQYF
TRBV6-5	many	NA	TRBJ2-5	TGTGCCAGCAGTTACGGGGCAGAACTTTCCAAAGAGACCCAGTACTTC	CASSYGAELSKETQYF
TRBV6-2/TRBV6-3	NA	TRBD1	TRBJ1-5	TGTGCCAGCAGTGCACAGGGGTGGCCCCAGCATTTT	CASSAQGWPQHF
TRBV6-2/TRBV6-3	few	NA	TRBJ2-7	TGTGCCAGCAGTTACACTAGAGGCAGGCCCTACGAGCAGTACTTC	CASSYTRGRPYEQYF
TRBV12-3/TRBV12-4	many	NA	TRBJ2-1	TGTGCCAGCAGCCATCGTGGTCGGGTGATCTCCTACAATGAGCAGTTCTTC	CASSHRGRVISYNEQFF
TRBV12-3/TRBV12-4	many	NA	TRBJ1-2	TGTGCCAGCAAAGGGAACTATGGCTACACCTTC	CASKGNYGYTF
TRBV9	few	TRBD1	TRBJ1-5	TGTGCCAGCAGCGTAGGGGACAGGGGCAATCAGCCCCAGCATTTT	CASSVGDRGNQPQHF
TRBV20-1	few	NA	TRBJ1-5	TGCAGTGCTAGAGGGAACCCAGGGCAGCCCCAGCATTTT	CSARGNPGQPQHF
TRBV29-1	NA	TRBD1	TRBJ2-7	TGCAGCGTTCGAACAGGGGCCGAGCAGTACTTC	CSVRTGAEQYF
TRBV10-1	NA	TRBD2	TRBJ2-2	TGCGCCAGCAGTTACTCCGTACTAGCGGGGGTTACCATCGGGGAGCTGTTTTTT	CASSYSVLAGVTIGELFF
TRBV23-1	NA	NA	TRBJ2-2	TGCGCCAGCAGTCATTCTCGGACTGAGGACACCGGGGAGCTGTTTTTT	CASSHSRTEDTGELFF
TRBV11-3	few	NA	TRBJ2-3	TGTGCCAGCAGCTTATCCCAGGGGCGCGGCACAGATACGCAGTATTTT	CASSLSQGRGTDTQYF
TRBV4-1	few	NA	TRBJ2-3	TGCGCCAGCAGCCAAGGAATCGGCGGCACAGATACGCAGTATTTT	CASSQGIGGTDTQYF
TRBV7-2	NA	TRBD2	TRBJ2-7	TGTGCCAGCAGCCCTAGCGGGAGGCTCGACGAGCAGTACTTC	CASSPSGRLDEQYF
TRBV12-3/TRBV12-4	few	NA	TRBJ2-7	TGTGCCAGCAGTCCATACAGGGTTCTAACCTCCTACGAGCAGTACTTC	CASSPYRVLTSYEQYF
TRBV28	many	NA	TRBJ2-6	TGTGCCAGCAGTCTTGAAACCGTGTCTGGGGCCAACGTCCTGACTTTC	CASSLETVSGANVLTF
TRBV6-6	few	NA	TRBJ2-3	TGTGCCAGCAGTTACGCCGGGAATACGCAGTATTTT	CASSYAGNTQYF
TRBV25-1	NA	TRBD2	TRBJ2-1	TGTGCCAGCAATAGCGGGGGATTTTACAATGAGCAGTTCTTC	CASNSGGFYNEQFF
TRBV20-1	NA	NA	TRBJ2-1	TGCAGTATAACAGGCCCCAGGGATGAGCAGTTCTTC	CSITGPRDEQFF
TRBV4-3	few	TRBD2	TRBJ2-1	TGCGCCAGCAGCCAAGATACTAGCGGGAGGGTCACCTACAATGAGCAGTTCTTC	CASSQDTSGRVTYNEQFF
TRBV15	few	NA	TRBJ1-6	TGTGCCACCAGCGGTCATAATTCACCCCTCCACTTT	CATSGHNSPLHF
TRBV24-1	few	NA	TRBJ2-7	TGTGCCACCAGTGATAGCAGCAAAACCTCCTACGAGCAGTACTTC	CATSDSSKTSYEQYF
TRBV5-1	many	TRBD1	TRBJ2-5	TGCGCCAGCAGCATCACAGGGGAAGAGACCCAGTACTTC	CASSITGEETQYF